The TCR beta chain under discussion was sequenced for a study of cytomegalovirus exposure and HLA in healthy donors. Study results and limitations: Earlier results showed most TCR beta V segments being productive about 87% or about 30% of the time.

The CDR3 is 15 amino acids. Germline values: CDR1 SGHDT, CDR2 YYEEEE. Trimming took 0 bases from V and 5 from J; bases not matched to a gene: 6. With regard to this clone: Its antigen remains unidentified.

13 Jbeta primers and 60 Vbeta primers were used for the PCR. Only in-frame clones appear in the TCRdb table, and some are missing; sequencing was by immunoSEQ multiplex PCR. The sample lists about 170,000 clones; around 74% were seen once. The TCR comes from a female donor in good health and CMV-seronegative. Sequenced input: PBMCs. The chain couples TRBV5-6 to TRBJ1-1, with 8 bases matching TRBD1. In nucleotides, the CDR3 is TGTGCCAGCAGCTTGGTTCAGGGGGCAGGTACTGAAGCTTTCTTT. This codes for CASSLVQGAGTEAFF.